The 22 T cell receptor beta chains given below trace back to one sample, sequenced in a study of blood T cells in healthy people across ages. It was with a sample-barcoded 5' primer and a J-beta primer mix that a second PCR of about 6 to 12 cycles was run. In TCRdb, the 5' RACE reads were re-called with MiXCR into one record per CDR3 protein. The sample has just over 1 million distinct CDR3 sequences, 45% seen once. The sequencing input was blood. The receptors stem from a woman in her sixties or seventies in good health.

There are a few counts of this clonotype. This rearrangement joins TRBV5-1 to TRBJ2-5; possibly TRBD2 for D (5 bases). The CDR3 has 14 amino acids. Looked up from germline, CDR1 is SGHRS and CDR2 is YFSETQ. V was cut by 3 bases and J by 11 bases, with 20 bases left in between. In DNA, the CDR3 is TGCGCCAGCAGCTCCGGGCTAGCCGGCCAAAATCAGTACTTC. It encodes CASSSGLAGQNQYF.

The chain links TRBV7-9 to TRBJ1-2; no clear D. V was pared by 5 bases and J by 8 bases, with 12 bases between. The CDR3 contains 12 residues. Germline CDR1 is SEHNR and CDR2 is FQNEAQ (reference sequence). CDR3 in DNA: TGTGCCAGCAGCGCTCAGCCGGGGGGCTACACCTTC. Its translation: CASSAQPGGYTF.

This sequence joins TRBV6-5 and TRBJ2-5, with 10 bases identical to TRBD2. The V gene end was trimmed by 2 bases and the J gene end by 6 bases; junction bases not matched to a gene: 12. The germline CDR1 and CDR2 sequences are MNHEY and SVGAGI. CDR3 length: 17 amino acids. CDR3 loop: CASSYLAIAGGIKTQYF. CDR3 DNA: TGTGCCAGCAGTTACCTGGCGATAGCGGGAGGTATAAAGACCCAGTACTTC.

The V gene is TRBV20-1, the J gene TRBJ2-3; 7 bases map to TRBD2. This CDR3 has 16 amino acids. Trimming removed 5 bases from V and 2 bases from J; junction bases left unmatched: 13. The germline V gene has CDR1 DFQATT and CDR2 SNEGSKA (reference sequence). The CDR3 DNA is TGCAGTGCTGGTAGCCCGGGGACTAAAGTCACAGATACGCAGTATTTT. Translation: CSAGSPGTKVTDTQYF.

This chain joins TRBV24-1 and TRBJ2-5; possible D gene TRBD2, 6 bases. CDR3 length: 12 amino acids. V was shortened by 5 bases and J by 5 bases, with 8 bases between the two germline ends. Germline V gives CDR1 KGHDR, CDR2 SFDVKD. CDR3 bases: TGTGCCACCAGTGCTGGGGGGGAGACCCAGTACTTC. Translation: CATSAGGETQYF.

The V gene is TRBV11-2, the J gene TRBJ2-1; TRBD2 matches at 11 bases. The last part of the DNA fits TRBJ2-7 better; the J call may be wrong. Germline lookup yields CDR1 SGHAT and CDR2 FQNNGV. The CDR3 is 21 amino acids. CDR3 sequence: CASSPGFKDRAGTSGSNEQYF. The CDR3 bases are TGTGCCAGCAGCCCCGGCTTTAAGGACAGGGCTGGGACTAGCGGCAGCAATGAGCAGTACTTC.

This clonotype was found once. The chain has TRBV9 and TRBJ2-7; 10 nucleotides match TRBD2. The germline gives CDR1 SGDLS, CDR2 YYNGEE. This CDR3 has 16 amino acids. Trimming at V came to 1 base and at J to 7 bases, leaving 11 bases not matched to a gene. The DNA for the CDR3 is TGTGCCAGCAGCGTACTGAGCGGGAGGGTCTACAATGAGCAGTACTTC. Encoded protein: CASSVLSGRVYNEQYF.

This clonotype was counted between two and nine times. V usage is TRBV6-2 or TRBV6-3 and J usage is TRBJ1-2; weak D call: TRBD1 (5 bases). Germline V gene sequence: CDR1 MNHEY, CDR2 SVGEGT. The CDR3 is 13 residues long. V was pared by 5 bases and J by 8 bases, with 15 bases between. This chain's CDR3 is CASSPPPGIGYTF. In nucleotides, the CDR3 is TGTGCCAGCAGTCCCCCTCCAGGGATCGGCTACACCTTC.

The rearrangement joins TRBV20-1 to TRBJ2-7, with 7 bases matching TRBD2. Germline assignment: CDR1 DFQATT and CDR2 SNEGSKA (reference sequence). The V segment lost 3 bases and the J segment 3 bases; nucleotides outside the gene matches: 8. The length of the CDR3 is 14 residues. CDR3 loop: CSARRGTNLYEQYF. CDR3 DNA sequence: TGCAGTGCTAGGCGGGGGACCAACCTCTACGAGCAGTACTTC.

This rearrangement joins TRBV9 to TRBJ2-1; D might be TRBD1 (6 bases). CDR1 and CDR2 (germline): SGDLS, YYNGEE. CDR3 size: 15 residues. Trimming removed 3 bases at V and 0 bases at J, with 10 bases between. CDR3 sequence reads: CASSAQDSSYNEQFF. CDR3 coding DNA: TGTGCCAGCAGCGCCCAGGACAGCTCCTACAATGAGCAGTTCTTC.

The genes are TRBV12-3 or TRBV12-4 and TRBJ2-2, with TRBD2 matching 9 bases. Trimming cost V 0 bases and J 4 bases; bases outside gene matches: 6. The CDR3 sequence is 17 residues long. CDR3: CASSLAIAGVATGELFF. CDR3 nucleotides: TGTGCCAGCAGTTTAGCGATAGCGGGAGTGGCCACCGGGGAGCTGTTTTTT.

The V and J genes are TRBV28 and TRBJ2-1; 11 nucleotides agree with TRBD2. The CDR3 spans 16 residues. In germline, CDR1 is MDHEN, CDR2 SYDVKM. V dropped 5 bases and J dropped 10; count of bases not matched to a gene: 13. The CDR3: CASSQRTSGPHGEQFF. The DNA of the CDR3 is TGTGCCAGCAGTCAGAGGACTAGCGGGCCACATGGGGAGCAGTTCTTC.

This clonotype was counted many times. V and J are TRBV12-3 or TRBV12-4 and TRBJ2-7; D is perhaps TRBD1 or TRBD2 (6 bases each). V lost 6 bases, J lost 0 bases, and 15 bases lay in between. This CDR3 is 15 amino acids long. CDR3 coding DNA: TGTGCCAGCAGGGGGGGTTTAGGGGGCTCCTACGAGCAGTACTTC. Protein sequence: CASRGGLGGSYEQYF.

This clonotype was detected only a few times. The chain couples TRBV12-3 or TRBV12-4 to TRBJ2-7, with D perhaps TRBD1 (5 bases). The better agreement between TRBJ2-5 and the DNA end casts doubt on the J call. This CDR3 region has 15 residues. The chain's CDR3 is CASSLEEGVGETQYF. CDR3 DNA sequence: TGTGCCAGCAGTTTAGAAGAAGGGGTGGGGGAGACCCAGTACTTC.

The rearrangement uses TRBV3-1 and TRBJ2-7; D is uncertain. V was clipped by 5 bases and J by 2 bases, with 13 bases between them. Germline CDR1 LGHDT, CDR2 YNNKEL (reference sequence). The CDR3 contains 14 residues. CDR3 sequence: CASSTEGLTYEQYF. As DNA, the CDR3 is TGTGCCAGCAGCACCGAAGGGCTTACCTACGAGCAGTACTTC.

This clonotype has more than one count but fewer than ten. The genes are TRBV6-5 and TRBJ1-6; the match to TRBD1 covers 10 bases. The trim removed 3 bases at V and 8 bases at J, leaving 4 bases unmatched. The CDR3 spans 15 residues. Per germline, CDR1 MNHEY and CDR2 SVGAGI. CDR3 region: CASSYTGTGDSPLHF. CDR3 DNA sequence: TGTGCCAGCAGTTATACCGGGACAGGGGATTCACCCCTCCACTTT.

The chain carries TRBV9 and TRBJ2-5, with D perhaps matching TRBD2 (6 bases). Trimming removed 3 bases at V and 1 base at J, with 10 bases between. The CDR3 is made up of 14 amino acids. Germline V gene data show CDR1 as SGDLS and CDR2 as YYNGEE. The CDR3 coding sequence is TGTGCCAGCAGCGACCGGGAGTTCCAAGAGACCCAGTACTTC. Translating it yields CASSDREFQETQYF.

The genes are TRBV14 and TRBJ2-1; D unclear. The ends were cut back, 0 bases at V and 5 bases at J, with 17 bases in the middle. CDR3 length: 17 amino acids. Germline V gene data show CDR1 as SGHDN and CDR2 as FVKESK. CDR3 protein: CASSQDPRLGKNNEQFF. The CDR3 DNA is TGTGCCAGCAGCCAAGATCCACGGCTAGGCAAAAACAATGAGCAGTTCTTC.

In its sample, this clonotype was seen a few times. This chain links TRBV20-1 with TRBJ2-3; D may be TRBD2 (6 bases). Between the trimmed V and J ends, which lost 6 bases and 6 bases, there was a span of 13 bases. Germline V gene data show CDR1 as DFQATT and CDR2 as SNEGSKA (reference sequence). The CDR3 covers 12 residues. The CDR3 DNA reads as TGCAGTGCATCGGTCCGGGGGGATACGCAGTATTTT. It translates to CSASVRGDTQYF.

This clonotype was counted a few times. The gene calls are TRBV13 and TRBJ2-1, with TRBD2 matching over 10 bases. Germline CDR1 PRHDT, CDR2 FYEKMQ (reference sequence). Trimming removed 0 bases from V and 9 bases from J; junction bases left unmatched: 5. This CDR3 has 15 residues. CDR3 loop: CASSLGLAGEIEQFF. The CDR3 DNA is TGTGCCAGCAGCTTAGGCCTAGCGGGAGAGATTGAGCAGTTCTTC.

This clonotype was recorded a few times. The chain is built from TRBV12-3 or TRBV12-4 and TRBJ1-2; D gene ambiguous. Trimming cost V 4 bases and J 1 base, with 4 bases left between them. This CDR3 comprises 12 residues. CDR3 bases: TGTGCCAGCAGTTCATTTAACTATGGCTACACCTTC. Translation gives CASSSFNYGYTF.

CDR3 sequence (DNA): TGTGCCAGCAGTGAAAGAACCTTTAGCTCCTACGAGCAGTACTTC. Translation gives CASSERTFSSYEQYF. The V and J genes are TRBV6-1 and TRBJ2-7; D is uncertain. The CDR3 runs to 15 residues. The germline V gene has CDR1 MNHNS and CDR2 SASEGT. Trimming left V 2 bases short and J 0 bases short, with 11 bases between.